This paragraph reports one T cell receptor (beta chain). The sample originates from a study of blood T cell repertoires in COVID-19. Background on the study: Sites in the United States, Italy and Spain provided acute and convalescent COVID-19 samples.

With 5 bases removed from V and 4 bases from J, the gap between germline ends came to 25 bases. CDR1 KGHDR and CDR2 SFDVKD come from the germline V gene. The CDR3 has 18 amino acids. Authors' processing steps: Reference gene primers were amplified, and this amplification served to estimate nucleated cell counts. Assay: immunoSEQ multiplex PCR; the TCRdb copy retains only in-frame clones and omits some. Clone size and the V and J calls come from that table; the DNA yielded D and trimming. In the table there are fewer than 90,000 clones, about 83% of which are singletons. The chain is built from TRBV24-1 and TRBJ1-2, with D unclear. Sequences were obtained from peripheral blood. The sequence came from a man in his 70s with COVID-19, enrolled during active disease. The CDR3 nucleotides are TGTGCCACCAGTGTATGCCGTCTTGGACGGGGTTTGGGCTATGGCTACACCTTC. This codes for CATSVCRLGRGLGYGYTF.